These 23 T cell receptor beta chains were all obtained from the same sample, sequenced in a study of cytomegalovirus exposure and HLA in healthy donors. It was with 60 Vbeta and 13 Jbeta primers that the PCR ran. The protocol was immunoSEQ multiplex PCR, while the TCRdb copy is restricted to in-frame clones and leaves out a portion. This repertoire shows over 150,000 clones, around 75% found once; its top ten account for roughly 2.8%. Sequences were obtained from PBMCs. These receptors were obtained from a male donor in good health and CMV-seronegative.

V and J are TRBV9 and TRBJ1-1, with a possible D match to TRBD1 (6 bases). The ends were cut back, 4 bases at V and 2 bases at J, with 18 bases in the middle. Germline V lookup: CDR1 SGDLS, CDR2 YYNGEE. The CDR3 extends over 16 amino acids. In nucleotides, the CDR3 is TGTGCCAGCAGCCTACTCGTGGACAGCCAAAACACTGAAGCTTTCTTT. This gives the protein CASSLLVDSQNTEAFF.

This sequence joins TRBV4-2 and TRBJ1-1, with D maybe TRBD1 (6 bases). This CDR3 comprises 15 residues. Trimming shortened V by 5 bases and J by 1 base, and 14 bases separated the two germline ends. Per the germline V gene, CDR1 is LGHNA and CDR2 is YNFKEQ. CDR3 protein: CASSTGGGWNTEAFF. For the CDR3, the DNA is TGTGCCAGCAGCACGGGGGGCGGGTGGAACACTGAAGCTTTCTTT.

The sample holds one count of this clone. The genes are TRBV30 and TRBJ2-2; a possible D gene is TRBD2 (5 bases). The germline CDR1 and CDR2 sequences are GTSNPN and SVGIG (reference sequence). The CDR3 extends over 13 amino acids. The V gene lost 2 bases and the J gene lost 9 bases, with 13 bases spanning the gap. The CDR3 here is CAWSYGVGRELFF. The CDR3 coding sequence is TGTGCCTGGAGTTACGGGGTAGGGCGGGAGCTGTTTTTT.

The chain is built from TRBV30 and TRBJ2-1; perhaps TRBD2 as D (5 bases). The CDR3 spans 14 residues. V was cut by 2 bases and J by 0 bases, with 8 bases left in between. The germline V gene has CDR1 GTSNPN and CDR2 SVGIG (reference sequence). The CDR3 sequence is CAWSWAGSYNEQFF. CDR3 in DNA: TGTGCCTGGAGTTGGGCGGGCTCCTACAATGAGCAGTTCTTC.

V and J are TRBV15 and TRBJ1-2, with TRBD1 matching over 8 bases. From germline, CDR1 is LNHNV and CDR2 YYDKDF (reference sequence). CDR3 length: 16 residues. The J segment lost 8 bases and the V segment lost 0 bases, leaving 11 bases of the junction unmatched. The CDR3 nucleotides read TGTGCCACCAGCAGAGATAGAGCAGGGGGCGCGATCGGCTACACCTTC. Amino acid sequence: CATSRDRAGGAIGYTF.

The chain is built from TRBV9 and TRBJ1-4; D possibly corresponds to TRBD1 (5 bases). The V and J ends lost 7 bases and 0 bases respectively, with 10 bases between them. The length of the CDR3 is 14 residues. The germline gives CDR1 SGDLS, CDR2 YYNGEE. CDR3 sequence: CASGGGATNEKLFF. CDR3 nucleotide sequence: TGTGCCAGCGGGGGGGGTGCAACTAATGAAAAACTGTTTTTT.

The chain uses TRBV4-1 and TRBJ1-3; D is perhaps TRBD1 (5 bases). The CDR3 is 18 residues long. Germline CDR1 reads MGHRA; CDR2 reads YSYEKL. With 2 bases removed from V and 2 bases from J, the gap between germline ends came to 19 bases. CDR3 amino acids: CASSQPRGRGSPGNTIYF. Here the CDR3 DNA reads TGCGCCAGCAGCCAACCCCGCGGGCGGGGGTCCCCTGGAAACACCATATATTTT.

The CDR3 nucleotides read TGTGCCAGCCGGAATGCGCTAGAGGGTAGGCATGGCTACACCTTC. This encodes CASRNALEGRHGYTF. The chain couples TRBV6-1 to TRBJ1-2; no clear D gene. V lost 8 bases, J lost 6 bases, and 22 bases lay in between. Germline CDR1 is MNHNS and CDR2 is SASEGT. This CDR3 has 15 residues.

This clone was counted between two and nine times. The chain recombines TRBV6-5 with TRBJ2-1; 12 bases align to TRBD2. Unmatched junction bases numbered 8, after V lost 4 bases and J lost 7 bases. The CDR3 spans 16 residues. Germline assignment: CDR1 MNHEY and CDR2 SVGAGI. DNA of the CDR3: TGTGCCAGCAGTTCCCGACCTAGCGGGAGGGTTAATGAGCAGTTCTTC. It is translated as CASSSRPSGRVNEQFF.

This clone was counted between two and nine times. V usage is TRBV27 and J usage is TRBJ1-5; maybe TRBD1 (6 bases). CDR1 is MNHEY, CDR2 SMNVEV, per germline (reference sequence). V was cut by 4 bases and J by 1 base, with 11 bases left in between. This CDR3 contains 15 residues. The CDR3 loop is CASSSQGLSNQPQHF. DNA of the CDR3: TGTGCCAGCAGTTCACAGGGACTAAGCAATCAGCCCCAGCATTTT.

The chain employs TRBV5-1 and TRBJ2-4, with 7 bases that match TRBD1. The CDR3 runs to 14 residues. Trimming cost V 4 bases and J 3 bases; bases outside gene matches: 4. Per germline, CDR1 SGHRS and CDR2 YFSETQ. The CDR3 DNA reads TGCGCCAGCAGCCCAGGGGGAGTCAAAAACATTCAGTACTTC. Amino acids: CASSPGGVKNIQYF.

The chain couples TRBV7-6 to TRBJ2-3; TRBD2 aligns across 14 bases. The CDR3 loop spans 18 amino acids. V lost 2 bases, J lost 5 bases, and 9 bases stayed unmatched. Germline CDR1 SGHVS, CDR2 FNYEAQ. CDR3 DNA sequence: TGTGCCAGCAGCTTAAGCGCGACTAGCGGGGGGGCCTTAGATACGCAGTATTTT. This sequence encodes CASSLSATSGGALDTQYF. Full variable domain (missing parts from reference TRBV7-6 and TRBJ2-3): GAGVSQSPRYKVTKRGQDVALRCDPISGHVSLYWYRQALGQGPEFLTYFNYEAQQDKSGLPNDRFSAERPEGSISTLTIQRTEQRDSAMYRCASSLSATSGGALDTQYFGPGTRLTVL.

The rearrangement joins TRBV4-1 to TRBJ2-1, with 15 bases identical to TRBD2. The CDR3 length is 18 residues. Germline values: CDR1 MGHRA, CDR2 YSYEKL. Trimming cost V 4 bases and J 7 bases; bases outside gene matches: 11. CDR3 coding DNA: TGCGCCAGCAGCCTAACCCCGGGCGGACTAGCGGGGGGGAATGAGCAGTTCTTC. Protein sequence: CASSLTPGGLAGGNEQFF.

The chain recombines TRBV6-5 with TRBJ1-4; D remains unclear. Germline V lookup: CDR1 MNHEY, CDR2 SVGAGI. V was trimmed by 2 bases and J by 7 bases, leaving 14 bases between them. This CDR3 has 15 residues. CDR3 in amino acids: CASSYRGLGSEKLFF. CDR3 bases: TGTGCCAGCAGTTACAGAGGACTGGGGAGTGAAAAACTGTTTTTT.

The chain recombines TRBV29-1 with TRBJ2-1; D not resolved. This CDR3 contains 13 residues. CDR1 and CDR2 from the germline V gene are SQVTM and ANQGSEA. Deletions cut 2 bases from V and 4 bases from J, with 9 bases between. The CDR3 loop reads CSVEKTEYNEQFF. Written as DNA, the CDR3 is TGCAGCGTTGAAAAAACAGAGTACAATGAGCAGTTCTTC.

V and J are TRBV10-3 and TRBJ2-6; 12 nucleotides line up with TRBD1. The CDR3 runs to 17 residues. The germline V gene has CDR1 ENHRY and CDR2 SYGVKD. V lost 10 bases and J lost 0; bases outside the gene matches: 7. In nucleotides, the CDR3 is TGTGCCACCCAGGGACAGGGGGCTAACTCTGGGGCCAACGTCCTGACTTTC. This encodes CATQGQGANSGANVLTF.

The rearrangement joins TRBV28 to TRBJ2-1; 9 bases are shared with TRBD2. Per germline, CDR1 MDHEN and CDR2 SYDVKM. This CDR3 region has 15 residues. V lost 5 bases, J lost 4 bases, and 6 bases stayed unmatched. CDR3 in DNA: TGTGCCAGCAGTCCCAGAAGCGGGAGGTACAATGAGCAGTTCTTC. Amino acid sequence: CASSPRSGRYNEQFF.

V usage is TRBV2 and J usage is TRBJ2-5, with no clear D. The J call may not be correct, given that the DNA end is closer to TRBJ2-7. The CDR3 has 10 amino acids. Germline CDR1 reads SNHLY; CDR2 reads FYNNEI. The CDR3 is CASSPREQYF. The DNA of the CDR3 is TGTGCCAGCAGTCCACGCGAGCAGTACTTC.

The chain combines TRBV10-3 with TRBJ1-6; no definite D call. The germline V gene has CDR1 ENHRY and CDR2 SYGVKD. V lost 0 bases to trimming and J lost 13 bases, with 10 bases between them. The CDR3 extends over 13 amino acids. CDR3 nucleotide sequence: TGTGCCATCAGTGAGTCTCCTAACTGGCCCCTCCACTTT. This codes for CAISESPNWPLHF.

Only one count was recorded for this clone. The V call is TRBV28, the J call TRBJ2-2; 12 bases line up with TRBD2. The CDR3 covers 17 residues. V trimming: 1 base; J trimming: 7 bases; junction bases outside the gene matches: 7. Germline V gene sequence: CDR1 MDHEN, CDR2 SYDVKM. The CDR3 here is CASSLYGLAGYSGELFF. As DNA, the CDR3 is TGTGCCAGCAGTTTATATGGACTAGCGGGATACAGCGGGGAGCTGTTTTTT.

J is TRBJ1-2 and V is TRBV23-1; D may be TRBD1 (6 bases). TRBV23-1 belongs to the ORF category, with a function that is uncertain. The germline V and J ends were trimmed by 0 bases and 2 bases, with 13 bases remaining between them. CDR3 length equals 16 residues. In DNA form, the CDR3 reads TGCGCCAGCAGTCAATCGAGCAGGGGCCGAAACTATGGCTACACCTTC. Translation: CASSQSSRGRNYGYTF.

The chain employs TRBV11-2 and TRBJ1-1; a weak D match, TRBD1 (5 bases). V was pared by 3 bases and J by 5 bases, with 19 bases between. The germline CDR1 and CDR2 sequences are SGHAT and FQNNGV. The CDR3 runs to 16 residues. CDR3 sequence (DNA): TGTGCCAGCAGCTTGGGACTCCCGGGCTTGAGGACTGAAGCTTTCTTT. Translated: CASSLGLPGLRTEAFF.

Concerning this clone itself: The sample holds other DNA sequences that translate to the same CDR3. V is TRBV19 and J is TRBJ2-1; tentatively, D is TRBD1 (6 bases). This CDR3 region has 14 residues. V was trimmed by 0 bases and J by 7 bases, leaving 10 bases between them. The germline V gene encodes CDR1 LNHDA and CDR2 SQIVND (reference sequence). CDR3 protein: CASSIDLRGNEQFF. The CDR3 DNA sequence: TGTGCCAGTAGTATAGATCTAAGGGGGAATGAGCAGTTCTTC.